These T cell receptor beta chains were read from a single sample in a study of T cell responses to AZD1222 COVID-19 vaccine. This table comes from immunoSEQ multiplex PCR, and its TCRdb copy is limited to in-frame clones, with some not included. The data contain about 180,000 clones, 90% to 95% of them singletons. The source was peripheral blood, collected 28 days after the second AZD1222 dose. These receptors all come from an adult who received the AZD1222 COVID-19 vaccine. CDR3s leave out the opening cysteine and the closing phenylalanine or tryptophan. D genes are given only for firm matches.

V	D	J	CDR3
TRBV11-2	NA	TRBJ1-3	ASSLRLRLSGNTIY
TRBV7-9	NA	TRBJ1-1	ASSIDRSHMNTEAF
TRBV19	NA	TRBJ1-1	ASSPSLGRVTEAF
TRBV7-9	NA	TRBJ1-1	ASSRSRGMGRTEAF
TRBV11-2	NA	TRBJ1-2	ASSFDGGGDYGYT
TRBV19	NA	TRBJ2-7	ASSMGNHEQY
TRBV6-2/TRBV6-3	TRBD2	TRBJ2-7	ASSYSRTSGNVYEQY
TRBV9	TRBD1	TRBJ1-3	ASSVQGAPGNTIY
TRBV5-6	TRBD1	TRBJ1-5	ASSYGTGDNQPQH
TRBV10-3	TRBD1	TRBJ1-1	AIREGQGLNTEAF